The T cell receptor beta chain described here comes from a study of OX40 agonist ivuxolimab in advanced cancers. V lost 0 bases and J 3 bases, leaving 9 bases between the germline ends. The CDR3 has 14 amino acids. The V gene's germline CDR1 is SGDLS and CDR2 YYNGEE. TCRdb's copy holds only in-frame clones and misses some; the assay was immunoSEQ multiplex PCR. The sample yields more than 55,000 clones, 82% seen once. If patients had autoimmune disease history or systemic immunosuppression, they were excluded. The chain is built from TRBV9 and TRBJ2-5; a possible D gene is TRBD2 (5 bases). The sample consisted of CD4+ or CD8+ T cells sorted from blood, taken in a trial of the OX40 agonist ivuxolimab. This sequence was found in an adult with an advanced solid tumor such as melanoma, head and neck, liver or kidney cancer. The CDR3 is CASSVAWGEETQYF. The DNA for the CDR3 is TGTGCCAGCAGCGTAGCCTGGGGAGAAGAGACCCAGTACTTC.